This TCR beta chain was captured in a study of blood T cell repertoires in COVID-19. Turning to the study itself: Nucleic acid was either cDNA or gDNA, and it came from T cells, B-cell-depleted T cells, or PBMCs.

The V and J ends lost 9 bases and 8 bases respectively, with 18 bases between them. The CDR3 has 13 residues. From germline, CDR1 is SNHLY and CDR2 FYNNEI. Allocation to cohorts depended on clinical history reported by the participants. TCRdb's copy holds only in-frame clones and misses some; the assay was immunoSEQ multiplex PCR. This table holds roughly 260,000 clones, roughly nine tenths found once. Sequences were obtained from PBMCs or T cells enriched from blood (not recorded which). This sequence was found in a human donor in a cohort exposed to, infected with or recovered from COVID-19 (not recorded which). The donor label of this sample is uncertain. The rearrangement joins TRBV2 to TRBJ2-3; D might be TRBD2 (6 bases). For the CDR3, the DNA is TGTGCCAGACGGGACTCCTACCAGGGTACGCAGTATTTT. Protein sequence: CARRDSYQGTQYF.